One sample yielded the 24 T cell receptor beta chains listed below, sequenced in a study of blood T cells in healthy people across ages. Together with a sample-barcoded 5' primer, a J-beta primer mix was included in a second PCR lasting about 7 to 12 cycles. TCRdb used MiXCR to reprocess the 5' RACE reads, holding one entry per CDR3 protein. Seen here are 540,000 or so distinct CDR3 sequences, roughly a quarter observed once, and the top ten hold 18%. Sequenced input: blood. The receptor source for this set is a woman between 70 and 85 years old in good health.

The chain employs TRBV20-1 and TRBJ2-1, with TRBD2 matching 12 bases. CDR1 and CDR2 (germline): DFQATT, SNEGSKA (reference sequence). This CDR3 region has 14 residues. J was trimmed by 6 bases and V by 2 bases; bases with no gene match: 2. CDR3: CSARLAGGRNEQFF. CDR3 DNA sequence: TGCAGTGCTAGACTAGCGGGGGGGCGCAATGAGCAGTTCTTC.

This chain links TRBV20-1 with TRBJ1-5; D is possibly TRBD1 (6 bases). There are 14 residues in the CDR3. Looked up from germline, CDR1 is DFQATT and CDR2 is SNEGSKA (reference sequence). V shed 3 bases and J shed 6 bases, with 15 bases lying between them. The CDR3 loop is CSASEGQGLQPQHF. The CDR3 DNA follows: TGCAGTGCTAGCGAGGGTCAGGGGCTTCAGCCCCAGCATTTT.

This clonotype was counted a few times. The genes are TRBV7-6 and TRBJ2-7; 7 positions agree with TRBD1. There are 15 residues in the CDR3. After removal of 4 bases from V and 3 bases from J, the junction contained 9 bases not matched to a gene. Germline loops: CDR1 SGHVS, CDR2 FNYEAQ. CDR3 protein: CASSSPWDSHYEQYF. The CDR3 DNA is TGTGCCAGCAGCTCCCCCTGGGACAGCCACTACGAGCAGTACTTC.

The chain recombines TRBV24-1 with TRBJ1-5; D is unresolved. Trimming pared 7 bases from V and 9 bases from J, leaving 9 bases between. Germline assignment: CDR1 KGHDR and CDR2 SFDVKD. This CDR3 region has 11 residues. CDR3 sequence: CATRKGAPQHF. The CDR3 region has the DNA TGTGCCACCAGGAAGGGTGCGCCCCAGCATTTT.

This rearrangement joins TRBV12-3 or TRBV12-4 to TRBJ2-2; D gene unclear. The ends were cut back, 10 bases at V and 5 bases at J, with 17 bases in the middle. The CDR3 spans 14 residues. The CDR3 protein is CATTSGHTTGELFF. CDR3 nucleotide sequence: TGTGCCACCACCTCAGGCCACACGACCGGGGAGCTGTTTTTT.

This clonotype was seen a few times. The V gene is TRBV10-3, the J gene TRBJ1-2, with D unresolved. Germline CDR1 ENHRY, CDR2 SYGVKD. V was pared by 3 bases and J by 4 bases, with 15 bases between. The CDR3 is 15 residues long. This CDR3 is CAISDAPVVGYGYTF. Here the CDR3 DNA reads TGTGCCATCAGTGATGCCCCGGTAGTTGGCTATGGCTACACCTTC.

The chain joins TRBV20-1 to TRBJ2-3; 12 bases match TRBD2. This CDR3 contains 20 residues. The germline CDR1 and CDR2 sequences are DFQATT and SNEGSKA (reference sequence). The J segment lost 3 bases and the V segment lost 1 base, leaving 17 bases of the junction unmatched. The CDR3 DNA follows: TGCAGTGCTAGAGTGGGACTAGCGGGTGTGAGGTCCCCTTTGACAGATACGCAGTATTTT. Translation: CSARVGLAGVRSPLTDTQYF.

This sequence joins TRBV27 and TRBJ2-1; the match to TRBD1 covers 7 bases. The J segment lost 3 bases and the V segment lost 3 bases, leaving 5 bases of the junction unmatched. Germline V gives CDR1 MNHEY, CDR2 SMNVEV (reference sequence). The CDR3 covers 15 residues. CDR3 DNA: TGTGCCAGCAGTTTTACAGGGGCCAACTACAATGAGCAGTTCTTC. It codes for CASSFTGANYNEQFF.

This clonotype was observed a few times. The V gene is TRBV6-1, the J gene TRBJ2-7; 15 positions agree with TRBD2. Germline trimming cut 9 bases from V and 7 bases from J; bases unmatched to any gene: 4. The CDR3 extends over 13 amino acids. The germline V gene has CDR1 MNHNS and CDR2 SASEGT. CDR3 DNA: TGTGCCAGTGGACTAGCGGGGGGGATGGAGCAGTACTTC. The encoded protein is CASGLAGGMEQYF.

The V and J genes are TRBV20-1 and TRBJ1-5; weak D call: TRBD1 (6 bases). Germline V gives CDR1 DFQATT, CDR2 SNEGSKA (reference sequence). The CDR3 covers 14 residues. V was cut by 5 bases and J by 6 bases, with 17 bases left in between. Written as DNA, the CDR3 is TGCAGTGCTTCCAGGACAGACGAATCTCAGCCCCAGCATTTT. Its translation is CSASRTDESQPQHF.

The gene calls are TRBV29-1 and TRBJ1-1, with 8 bases that match TRBD1. The CDR3 contains 13 residues. V shed 4 bases and J 5 bases; nucleotides not matched to a gene: 6. Germline assignment: CDR1 SQVTM and CDR2 ANQGSEA. The CDR3 sequence is CSVVWTGRTEAFF. CDR3 coding DNA: TGCAGCGTTGTATGGACAGGGAGAACTGAAGCTTTCTTT.

The chain joins TRBV20-1 to TRBJ1-2; D is unresolved. There are 13 residues in the CDR3. V was cut by 3 bases and J by 4 bases, with 12 bases left in between. The germline V gene encodes CDR1 DFQATT and CDR2 SNEGSKA (reference sequence). This CDR3 is CSASGSSGYGYTF. CDR3 in DNA: TGCAGTGCTAGTGGCAGTTCGGGCTATGGCTACACCTTC.

With regard to this clonotype: Here the CDR3 omits its conserved ending phenylalanine or tryptophan, so a read error is the likely source. The chain recombines TRBV7-2 with TRBJ2-5; D is perhaps TRBD1 or TRBD2 (5 bases each). With the DNA end fitting TRBJ2-7 better, the J assignment may be wrong. The CDR3 contains 14 residues. Germline V gene lookup returns CDR1 SGHTA and CDR2 FQGNSA. The CDR3: CASSLASGSYEQYS. For the CDR3, the DNA is TGTGCCAGCAGCCTAGCCTCAGGGAGCTACGAGCAGTACTCC.

The V call is TRBV3-1, the J call TRBJ2-2; D is possibly TRBD2 (6 bases). The CDR3 extends over 14 amino acids. CDR1 and CDR2 from the germline V gene are LGHDT and YNNKEL (reference sequence). Trimming took 3 bases from V and 4 from J, leaving 9 bases between them. CDR3 sequence (DNA): TGTGCCAGCAGCCAGGTGGGGGGCACCGGGGAGCTGTTTTTT. Residues: CASSQVGGTGELFF.

The chain recombines TRBV6-1 with TRBJ2-4; 8 bases are a match to TRBD1. V lost 3 bases and J lost 0; bases outside the gene matches: 4. Germline CDR1 is MNHNS and CDR2 is SASEGT. The CDR3 runs 16 residues. The CDR3 DNA reads as TGTGCCAGCAGTGACAGGGGGCGCATAGCCAAAAACATTCAGTACTTC. As protein: CASSDRGRIAKNIQYF.

Only a few counts were recorded for this clonotype. This chain joins TRBV20-1 and TRBJ1-5; 8 bases align to TRBD1. CDR3 size: 16 residues. Germline-derived CDR1 and CDR2 are DFQATT and SNEGSKA (reference sequence). V trimming: 4 bases; J trimming: 1 base; junction bases outside the gene matches: 9. The CDR3 DNA follows: TGCAGTGCTACGGACAGGGTGACGGGAAGCAATCAGCCCCAGCATTTT. Translation: CSATDRVTGSNQPQHF.

The genes are TRBV6-1 and TRBJ2-1; a possible D gene is TRBD1 (5 bases). V lost 3 bases and J lost 9, with 9 bases in between. The CDR3 sequence is 12 residues long. Looked up from germline, CDR1 is MNHNS and CDR2 is SASEGT. The CDR3 region is CASSDRVAEQFF. In nucleotides, the CDR3 is TGTGCCAGCAGTGACAGGGTGGCTGAGCAGTTCTTC.

Points on this clonotype: Relative to the germline gene, one junction end is altered; a read error may explain this. V usage is TRBV18 and J usage is TRBJ2-5; no definite D call. This CDR3 has 14 amino acids. The germline gives CDR1 KGHSH, CDR2 LQKENI. This chain's CDR3 is CASSPQEYQETQYF. In nucleotides, the CDR3 is TGTGCCAGCTCACCCCAAGAGTACCAAGAGACCCAGTATTTC.

The V call is TRBV4-2, the J call TRBJ2-5; 9 nucleotides agree with TRBD2. The germline gives CDR1 LGHNA, CDR2 YNFKEQ. With 4 bases clipped from V and 4 bases from J, the junction kept 10 bases outside the gene matches. This CDR3 region has 16 residues. CDR3 nucleotide sequence: TGTGCCAGCAGCCCATCCCGGACTAGCGCACGAGAGACCCAGTACTTC. Residues: CASSPSRTSARETQYF.

This clonotype was counted a few times. The gene calls are TRBV7-2 and TRBJ2-2; D is possibly TRBD1 (6 bases). Trimming removed 3 bases at V and 0 bases at J, with 11 bases between. CDR3 length equals 16 residues. Germline V gene sequence: CDR1 SGHTA, CDR2 FQGNSA. The CDR3 loop is CASSLLGQANTGELFF. CDR3 DNA sequence: TGTGCCAGCAGCTTGCTGGGACAAGCGAACACCGGGGAGCTGTTTTTT.

This clonotype has more than one count but fewer than ten. The chain couples TRBV24-1 to TRBJ1-5; D is ambiguous. V lost 0 bases and J 13 bases, leaving 6 bases between the germline ends. The CDR3 is 11 residues long. Per the germline V gene, CDR1 is KGHDR and CDR2 is SFDVKD. In nucleotides, the CDR3 is TGTGCCACCAGTGATTTGGGGGTTCAGCATTTT. Its protein is CATSDLGVQHF.

The chain carries TRBV18 and TRBJ2-6, with TRBD1 matching over 7 bases. The V and J ends lost 8 bases and 0 bases, in that order; junction bases with no gene match: 1. Germline CDR1 reads KGHSH; CDR2 reads LQKENI. This CDR3 spans 14 amino acids. Here the CDR3 DNA reads TGTGCCAGCCAGGGGGACTCTGGGGCCAACGTCCTGACTTTC. It translates to CASQGDSGANVLTF.

In this sample, this clonotype turned up a few times. The junction and the germline gene differ at one end; a read error may be behind it. This CDR3 reads CAASRGGGGSIETQYF. The CDR3 DNA follows: TGTGCCGCCAGCAGAGGAGGCGGCGGCTCCATAGAGACCCAGTACTTC. The chain employs TRBV15 and TRBJ2-5, with a weak D call TRBD2 (5 bases). The CDR3 loop spans 16 amino acids. Germline CDR1 is LNHNV and CDR2 is YYDKDF (reference sequence).

At least ten counts were recorded for this clonotype. J is TRBJ1-1 and V is TRBV2; 8 bases line up with TRBD1. The germline CDR1 and CDR2 sequences are SNHLY and FYNNEI. Trimming cost V 9 bases and J 5 bases; bases outside gene matches: 8. The CDR3 covers 13 residues. The CDR3 DNA is TGTGCCAGACGAGACAGGGGAGGGACTGAAGCTTTCTTT. Translating it yields CARRDRGGTEAFF.